This T cell receptor (beta chain) was sequenced for a study of blood T cell repertoires in COVID-19. Study overall: Sites across the United States, Italy and Spain contributed samples from acute and convalescent COVID-19. Nucleic acid was either cDNA or gDNA, and it came from T cells, B-cell-depleted T cells, or PBMCs.

With 6 bases clipped from V and 3 bases from J, the junction kept 10 bases outside the gene matches. Looked up from germline, CDR1 is SGHAT and CDR2 is FQNNGV. The CDR3 totals 17 residues. Per the original data handling: Estimation of nucleated cell counts relied on the amplification of reference gene primers. Data came from immunoSEQ multiplex PCR; TCRdb stores just in-frame clones and leaves some out. That table is the source of V, J and clone size, and D and trimming were worked out from the DNA. The sample contains some 88,000 clones, roughly 85% of which appear only once. The receptor was derived from a man aged 55 to 70 with acute or convalescent COVID-19. Sequenced input: peripheral blood. The gene calls are TRBV11-2 and TRBJ2-3; TRBD2 agrees at 12 bases. Here the CDR3 DNA reads TGTGCCAGCAGTAGACGGACTAGCGGGGTCTATACAGATACGCAGTATTTT. Translating it yields CASSRRTSGVYTDTQYF.